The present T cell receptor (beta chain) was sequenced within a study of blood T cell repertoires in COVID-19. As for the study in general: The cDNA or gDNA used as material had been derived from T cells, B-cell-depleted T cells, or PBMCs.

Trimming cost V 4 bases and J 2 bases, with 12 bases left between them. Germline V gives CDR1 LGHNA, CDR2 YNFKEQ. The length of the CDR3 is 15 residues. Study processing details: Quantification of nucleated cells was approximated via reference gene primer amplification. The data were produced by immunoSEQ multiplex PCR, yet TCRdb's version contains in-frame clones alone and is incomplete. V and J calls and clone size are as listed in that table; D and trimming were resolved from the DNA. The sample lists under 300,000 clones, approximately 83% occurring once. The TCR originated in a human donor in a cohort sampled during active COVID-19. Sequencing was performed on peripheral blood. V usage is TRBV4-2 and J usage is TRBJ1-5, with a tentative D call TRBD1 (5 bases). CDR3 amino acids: CASSPQGTGNQPQHF. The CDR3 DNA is TGTGCCAGCAGCCCCCAGGGTACAGGCAATCAGCCCCAGCATTTT.